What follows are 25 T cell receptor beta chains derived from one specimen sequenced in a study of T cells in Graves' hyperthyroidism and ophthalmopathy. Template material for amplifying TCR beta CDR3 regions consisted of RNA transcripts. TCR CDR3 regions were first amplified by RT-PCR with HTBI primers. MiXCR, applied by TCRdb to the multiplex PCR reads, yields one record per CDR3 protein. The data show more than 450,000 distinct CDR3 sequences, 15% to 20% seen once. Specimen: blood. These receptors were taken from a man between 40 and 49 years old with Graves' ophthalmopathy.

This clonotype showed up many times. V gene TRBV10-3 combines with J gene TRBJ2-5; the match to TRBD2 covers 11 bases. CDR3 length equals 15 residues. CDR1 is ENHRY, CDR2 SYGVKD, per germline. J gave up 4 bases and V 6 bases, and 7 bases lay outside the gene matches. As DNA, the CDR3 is TGTGCCATCAGCGATGTAGCGGGGGGGCGAGAGACCCAGTACTTC. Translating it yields CAISDVAGGRETQYF.

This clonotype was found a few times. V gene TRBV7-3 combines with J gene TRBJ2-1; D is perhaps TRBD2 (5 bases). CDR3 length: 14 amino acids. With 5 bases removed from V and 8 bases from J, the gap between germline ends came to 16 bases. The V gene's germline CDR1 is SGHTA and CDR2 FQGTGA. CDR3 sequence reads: CASSPLGVSHEQFF. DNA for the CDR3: TGTGCCAGCAGCCCCTTGGGAGTAAGCCATGAGCAGTTCTTC.

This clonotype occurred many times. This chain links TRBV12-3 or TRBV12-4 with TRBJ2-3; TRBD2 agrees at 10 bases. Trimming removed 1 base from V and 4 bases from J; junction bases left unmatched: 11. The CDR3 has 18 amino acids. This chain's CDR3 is CASSLGWEASGRSDTQYF. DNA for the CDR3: TGTGCCAGCAGTTTAGGGTGGGAGGCTAGCGGGAGATCAGATACGCAGTATTTT.

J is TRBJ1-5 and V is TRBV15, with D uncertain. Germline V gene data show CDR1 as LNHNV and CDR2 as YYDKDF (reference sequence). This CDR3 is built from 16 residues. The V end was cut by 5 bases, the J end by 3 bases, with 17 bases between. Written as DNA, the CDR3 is TGTGCCACCAGCGGGCTACGAAACAAGGACAATCAGCCCCAGCATTTT. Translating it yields CATSGLRNKDNQPQHF.

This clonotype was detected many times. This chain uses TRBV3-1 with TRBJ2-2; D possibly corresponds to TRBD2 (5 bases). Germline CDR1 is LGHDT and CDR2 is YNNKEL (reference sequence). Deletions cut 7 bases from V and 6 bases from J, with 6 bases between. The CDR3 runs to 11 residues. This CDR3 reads CASKRAGELFF. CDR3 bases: TGTGCCAGCAAGAGGGCCGGGGAGCTGTTTTTT.

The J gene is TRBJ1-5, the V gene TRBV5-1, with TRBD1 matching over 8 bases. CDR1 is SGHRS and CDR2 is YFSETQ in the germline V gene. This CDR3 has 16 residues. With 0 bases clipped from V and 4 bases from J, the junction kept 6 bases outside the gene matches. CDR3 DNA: TGCGCCAGCAGCTTGGCAGGGACAGGTCCGAATCAGCCCCAGCATTTT. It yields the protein CASSLAGTGPNQPQHF.

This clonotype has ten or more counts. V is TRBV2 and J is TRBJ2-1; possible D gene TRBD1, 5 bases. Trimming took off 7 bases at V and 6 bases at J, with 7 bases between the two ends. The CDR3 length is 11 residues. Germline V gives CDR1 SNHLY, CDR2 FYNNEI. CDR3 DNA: TGTGCCAGCAAGCAGGGCAATGAGCAGTTCTTC. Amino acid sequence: CASKQGNEQFF.

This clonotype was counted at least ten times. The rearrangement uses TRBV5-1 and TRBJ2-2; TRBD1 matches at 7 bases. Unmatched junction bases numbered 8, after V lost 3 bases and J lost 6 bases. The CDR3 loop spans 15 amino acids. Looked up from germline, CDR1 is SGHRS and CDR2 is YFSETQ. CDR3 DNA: TGCGCCAGCAGCTCCACAGGGGCTGACGCCGGGGAGCTGTTTTTT. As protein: CASSSTGADAGELFF. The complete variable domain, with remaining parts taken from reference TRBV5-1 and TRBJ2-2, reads KAGVTQTPRYLIKTRGQQVTLSCSPISGHRSVSWYQQTPGQGLQFLFEYFSETQRNKGNFPGRFSGRQFSNSRSEMNVSTLELGDSALYLCASSSTGADAGELFFGEGSRLTVL.

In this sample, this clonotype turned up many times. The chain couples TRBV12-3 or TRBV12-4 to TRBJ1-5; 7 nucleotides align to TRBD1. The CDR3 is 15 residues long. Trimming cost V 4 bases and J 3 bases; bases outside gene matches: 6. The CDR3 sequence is CASSSGGGNNQPQHF. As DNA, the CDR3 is TGTGCCAGCAGTTCAGGGGGGGGAAACAATCAGCCCCAGCATTTT.

CDR3 nucleotide sequence: TGTGCCAGCAGATCCGGACAGGCTAGCACAGATACGCAGTATTTT. As protein: CASRSGQASTDTQYF. The chain joins TRBV28 to TRBJ2-3, with 7 nucleotides matching TRBD1. CDR3 length: 15 residues. The germline CDR1 and CDR2 sequences are MDHEN and SYDVKM. The junction had 6 bases not matched to a gene; V was cut back by 6 bases and J by 0 bases.

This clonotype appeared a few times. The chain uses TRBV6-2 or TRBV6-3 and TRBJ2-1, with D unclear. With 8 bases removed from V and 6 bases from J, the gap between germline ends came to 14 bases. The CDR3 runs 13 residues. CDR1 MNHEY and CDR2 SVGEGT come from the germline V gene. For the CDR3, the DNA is TGTGCCAGCGCCCTGACTGGCTTCAATGAGCAGTTCTTC. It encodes CASALTGFNEQFF.

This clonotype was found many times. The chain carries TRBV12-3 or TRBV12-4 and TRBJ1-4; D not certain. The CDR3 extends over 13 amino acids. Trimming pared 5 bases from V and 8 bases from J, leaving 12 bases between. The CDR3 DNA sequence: TGTGCCAGCAGTCTTCGCGGACGGGAAAAACTGTTTTTT. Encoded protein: CASSLRGREKLFF.

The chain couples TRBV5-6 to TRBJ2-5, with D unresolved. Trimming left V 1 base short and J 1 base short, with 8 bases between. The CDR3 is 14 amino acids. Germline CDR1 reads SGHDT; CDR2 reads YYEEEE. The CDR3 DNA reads TGTGCCAGCAGCTTGCCCACGCCCCAAGAGACCCAGTACTTC. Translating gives CASSLPTPQETQYF.

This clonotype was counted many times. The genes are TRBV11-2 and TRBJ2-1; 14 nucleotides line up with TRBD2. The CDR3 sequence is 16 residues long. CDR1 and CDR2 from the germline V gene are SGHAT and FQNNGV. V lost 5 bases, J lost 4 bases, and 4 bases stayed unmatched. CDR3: CASSTGTSGSYNEQFF. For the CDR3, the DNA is TGTGCCAGCAGCACAGGGACTAGCGGGAGTTACAATGAGCAGTTCTTC. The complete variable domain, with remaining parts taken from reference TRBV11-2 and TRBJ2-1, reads EAGVAQSPRYKIIEKRQSVAFWCNPISGHATLYWYQQILGQGPKLLIQFQNNGVVDDSQLPKDRFSAERLKGVDSTLKIQPAKLEDSAVYLCASSTGTSGSYNEQFFGPGTRLTVL.

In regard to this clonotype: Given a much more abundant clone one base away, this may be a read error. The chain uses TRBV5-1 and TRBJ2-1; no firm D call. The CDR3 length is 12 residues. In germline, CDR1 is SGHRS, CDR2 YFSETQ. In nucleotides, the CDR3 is TGCGCCGGCAGCCCCGCCTACAATGAGCAGTTCTTC. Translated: CAGSPAYNEQFF.

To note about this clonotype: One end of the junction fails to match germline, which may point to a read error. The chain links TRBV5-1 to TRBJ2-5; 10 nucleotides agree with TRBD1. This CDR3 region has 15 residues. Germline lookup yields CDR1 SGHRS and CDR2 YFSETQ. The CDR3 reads CASSSGQGSRETQYF. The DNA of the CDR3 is TGTGCCAGCAGCTCGGGACAGGGGTCCCGAGAGACCCAGTACTTC.

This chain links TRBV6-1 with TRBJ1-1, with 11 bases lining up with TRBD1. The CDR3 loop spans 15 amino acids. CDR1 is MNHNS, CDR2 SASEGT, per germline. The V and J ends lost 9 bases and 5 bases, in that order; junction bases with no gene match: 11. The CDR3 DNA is TGTGCCAGTGAATTTTCCGGGACAGGGGGGACTGAAGCTTTCTTT. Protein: CASEFSGTGGTEAFF.

The CDR3 DNA reads as TGCGCCAGCAGTGAGTCTGGCCGGTACGAGCAGTACTTC. Translating it yields CASSESGRYEQYF. The V gene is TRBV10-2, the J gene TRBJ2-7, with D uncertain. Trimming removed 0 bases at V and 4 bases at J, with 7 bases between. The CDR3 has 13 amino acids. From germline, CDR1 is WSHSY and CDR2 SAAADI.

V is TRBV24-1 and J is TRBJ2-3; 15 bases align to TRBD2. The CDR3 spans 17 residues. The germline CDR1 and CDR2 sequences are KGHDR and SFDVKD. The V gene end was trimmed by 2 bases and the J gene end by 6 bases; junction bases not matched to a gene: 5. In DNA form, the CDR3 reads TGTGCCACCAGTGATTGGACTAGCGGGAGGGCCTTTGATACGCAGTATTTT. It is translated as CATSDWTSGRAFDTQYF.

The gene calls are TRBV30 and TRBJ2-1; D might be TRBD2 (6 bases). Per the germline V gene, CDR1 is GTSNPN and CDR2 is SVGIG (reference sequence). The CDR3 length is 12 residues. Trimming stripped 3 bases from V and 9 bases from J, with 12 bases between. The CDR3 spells CAWSPLRGEQFF. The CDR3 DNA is TGTGCCTGGAGCCCCCTGCGGGGTGAGCAGTTCTTC. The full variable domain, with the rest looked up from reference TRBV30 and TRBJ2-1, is SQTIHQWPATLVQPVGSPLSLECTVEGTSNPNLYWYRQAAGRGLQLLFYSVGIGQISSEVPQNLSASRPQDRQFILSSKKLLLSDSGFYLCAWSPLRGEQFFGPGTRLTVL.

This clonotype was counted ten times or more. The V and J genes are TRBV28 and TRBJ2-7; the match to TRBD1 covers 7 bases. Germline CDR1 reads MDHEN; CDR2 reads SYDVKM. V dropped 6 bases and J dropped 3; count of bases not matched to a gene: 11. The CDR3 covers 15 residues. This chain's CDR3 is CASSPRQGMLYEQYF. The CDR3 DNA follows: TGTGCCAGCAGCCCCCGACAGGGAATGCTCTACGAGCAGTACTTC.

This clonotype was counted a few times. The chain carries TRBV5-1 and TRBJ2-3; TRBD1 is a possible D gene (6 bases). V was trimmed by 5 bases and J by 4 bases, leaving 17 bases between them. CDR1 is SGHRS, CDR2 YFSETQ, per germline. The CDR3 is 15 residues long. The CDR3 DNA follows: TGCGCCAGCAGGCCCTCCGGGACATTGGCAGATACGCAGTATTTT. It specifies CASRPSGTLADTQYF.

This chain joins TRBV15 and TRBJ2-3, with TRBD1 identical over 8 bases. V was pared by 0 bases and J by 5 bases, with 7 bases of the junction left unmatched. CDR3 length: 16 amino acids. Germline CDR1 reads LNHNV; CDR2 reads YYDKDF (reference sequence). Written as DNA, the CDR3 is TGTGCCACCAGCAGAGATGGACAGGGAAAGTTAGATACGCAGTATTTT. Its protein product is CATSRDGQGKLDTQYF.

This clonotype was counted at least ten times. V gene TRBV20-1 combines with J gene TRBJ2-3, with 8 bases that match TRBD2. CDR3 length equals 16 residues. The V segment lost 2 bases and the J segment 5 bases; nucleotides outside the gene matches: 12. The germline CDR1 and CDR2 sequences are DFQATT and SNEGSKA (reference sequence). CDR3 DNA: TGCAGTGCTAGAATTGACGGGAGGGCCCGCGGAGATACGCAGTATTTT. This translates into CSARIDGRARGDTQYF.

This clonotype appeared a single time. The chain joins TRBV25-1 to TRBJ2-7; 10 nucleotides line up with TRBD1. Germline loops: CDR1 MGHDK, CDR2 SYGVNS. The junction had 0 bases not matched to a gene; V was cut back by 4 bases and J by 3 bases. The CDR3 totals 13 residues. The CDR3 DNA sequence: TGTGCCAGCAGTGGGGACAGGGGCTACGAGCAGTACTTC. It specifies CASSGDRGYEQYF.